Described below is a single T cell receptor (beta chain) sequence and its context. This entry comes from a study of blood T cell repertoires in COVID-19. The overall study: Acute-phase and convalescent COVID-19 samples originated in the United States, Italy and Spain. PBMCs, B-cell-depleted T cells, or T cells provided the cDNA or gDNA that made up the material.

CDR3 length equals 15 residues. Trimming stripped 4 bases from V and 3 bases from J, with 13 bases between. Per the germline V gene, CDR1 is SGHNT and CDR2 is YYREEE (reference sequence). Authors' methods: Reference gene primer amplification gave nucleated cell count estimates. Produced via immunoSEQ multiplex PCR; TCRdb's table is partial and in-frame only. V, J and clone size were drawn from that table, and D and trimming were deduced from the DNA. The sample records 350,000 to 500,000 clones, 70% to 90% being singletons. Enrolled during active infection, Seattle patients were then followed longitudinally.

This sequence originates from a man younger than 30 with COVID-19, enrolled during active disease. What was sequenced was peripheral blood. This chain links TRBV5-4 with TRBJ2-2, with D possibly TRBD1 on 5 matching bases. CDR3 in amino acids: CASSLGVVDTGELFF. CDR3 DNA sequence: TGTGCCAGCAGCCTAGGGGTTGTGGACACCGGGGAGCTGTTTTTT.